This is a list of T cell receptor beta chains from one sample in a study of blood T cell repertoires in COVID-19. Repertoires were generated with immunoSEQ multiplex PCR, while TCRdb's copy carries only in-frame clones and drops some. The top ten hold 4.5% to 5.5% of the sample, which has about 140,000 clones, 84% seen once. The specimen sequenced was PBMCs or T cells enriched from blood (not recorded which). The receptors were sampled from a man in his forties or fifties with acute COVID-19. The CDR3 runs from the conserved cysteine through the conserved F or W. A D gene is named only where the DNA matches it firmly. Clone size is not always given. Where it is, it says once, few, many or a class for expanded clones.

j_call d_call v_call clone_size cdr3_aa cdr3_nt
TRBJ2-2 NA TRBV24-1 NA CATSDPSRRGTGELFF TGTGCCACCAGTGACCCTAGCCGCCGGGGCACCGGGGAGCTGTTTTTT
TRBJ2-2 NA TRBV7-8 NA CASSRRQTNTGELFF TGTGCCAGCAGCCGCCGACAAACTAACACCGGGGAGCTGTTTTTT
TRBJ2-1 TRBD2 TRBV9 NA CASSVEVAGGNEQFF TGTGCCAGCAGCGTAGAAGTAGCGGGAGGCAATGAGCAGTTCTTC
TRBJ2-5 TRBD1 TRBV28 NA CASSTPGTGGEETQYF TGTGCCAGCAGTACCCCCGGGACAGGGGGCGAAGAGACCCAGTACTTC
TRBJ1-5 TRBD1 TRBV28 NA CASRERPGQSSQPQHF TGTGCCAGCAGGGAGAGACCGGGACAGAGTTCTCAGCCCCAGCATTTT
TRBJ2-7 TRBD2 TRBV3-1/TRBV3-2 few CASSQVAGTSRHEQYF TGTGCCAGCAGCCAAGTCGCCGGGACTAGTAGGCACGAGCAGTACTTC
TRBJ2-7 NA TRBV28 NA CASSWTGDEQYF TGTGCCAGCAGTTGGACGGGGGACGAGCAGTACTTC
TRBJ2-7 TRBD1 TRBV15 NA CATSRGAGGSYEQYF TGTGCCACCAGCAGAGGGGCAGGGGGATCCTACGAGCAGTACTTC
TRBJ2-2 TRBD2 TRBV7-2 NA CASSLGLANTGELFF TGTGCCAGCAGCCTCGGACTAGCGAACACCGGGGAGCTGTTTTTT
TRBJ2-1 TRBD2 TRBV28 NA CASILGGRGNNEQFF TGTGCCAGTATCCTTGGCGGGAGGGGAAACAATGAGCAGTTCTTC
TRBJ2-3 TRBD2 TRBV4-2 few CASSQGGGPDTQYF TGTGCCAGCAGCCAAGGCGGGGGGCCAGATACGCAGTATTTT
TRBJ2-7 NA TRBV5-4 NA CASSLDVEAYEQYF TGTGCCAGCAGCCTGGATGTGGAGGCCTACGAGCAGTACTTC
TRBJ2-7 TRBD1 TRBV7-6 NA CASSLGQDYEQYF TGTGCCAGCAGCTTGGGACAGGACTACGAGCAGTACTTC
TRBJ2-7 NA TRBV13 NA CASSTFTQGYEQYF TGTGCCAGCAGCACATTCACACAGGGATACGAGCAGTACTTC
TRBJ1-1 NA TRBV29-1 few CSVGRDMGTLAFF TGCAGCGTTGGCCGGGACATGGGCACTCTGGCTTTCTTT
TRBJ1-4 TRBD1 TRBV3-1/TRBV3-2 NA CASSQGQSLFF TGTGCCAGCAGCCAGGGACAGTCGCTGTTTTTT
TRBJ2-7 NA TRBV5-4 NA CASSLGTSEQYF TGTGCCAGCAGCTTGGGAACTAGCGAGCAGTACTTC
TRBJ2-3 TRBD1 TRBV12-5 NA CASGFWTGNEVGASTDTQYF TGTGCTAGTGGTTTTTGGACAGGGAATGAGGTCGGCGCTAGCACAGATACGCAGTATTTT
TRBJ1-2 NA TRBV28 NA CASSLTGVGGYTF TGTGCCAGCAGTCTGACAGGAGTCGGTGGCTACACCTTC
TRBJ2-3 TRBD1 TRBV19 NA CASSPRQGEDTQYF TGTGCCAGTAGTCCTCGACAGGGTGAAGATACGCAGTATTTT
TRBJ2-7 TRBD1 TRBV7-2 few CASSIQGAQYEQYF TGTGCCAGCAGCATACAGGGGGCGCAATACGAGCAGTACTTC
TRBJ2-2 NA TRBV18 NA CASSPGLLNTGELFF TGTGCCAGCTCACCGGGACTCTTGAACACCGGGGAGCTGTTTTTT
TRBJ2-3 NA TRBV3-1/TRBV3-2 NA CASSQEPLSTDTQYF TGTGCCAGCAGCCAAGAACCCCTAAGCACAGATACGCAGTATTTT
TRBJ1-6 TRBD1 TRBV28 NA CASSLTGTNSPLHF TGTGCCAGCAGCCTGACAGGGACTAATTCACCCCTCCACTTT
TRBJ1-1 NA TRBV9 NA CASSIGSGARNTEAFF TGTGCCAGCAGCATAGGCTCAGGCGCCAGGAACACTGAAGCTTTCTTT
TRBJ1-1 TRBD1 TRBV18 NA CASSPNTGTGNRRPEAFF TGTGCCAGCTCACCTAACACCGGGACAGGCAACCGGAGACCTGAAGCTTTCTTT
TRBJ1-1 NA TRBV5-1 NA CASSLNQGGTEAFF TGCGCCAGCAGCTTGAATCAGGGTGGGACTGAAGCTTTCTTT
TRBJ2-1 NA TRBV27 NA CASSLSRSSNEQFF TGTGCCAGCAGTTTAAGTAGGAGTTCCAATGAGCAGTTCTTC
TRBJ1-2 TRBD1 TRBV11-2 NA CASSPRQGAYYGYTF TGTGCCAGCAGCCCTCGACAGGGGGCTTACTATGGCTACACCTTC
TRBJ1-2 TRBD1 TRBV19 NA CASSTGTGFLGYTF TGTGCCAGCTCGACCGGGACAGGGTTTTTAGGCTACACCTTC
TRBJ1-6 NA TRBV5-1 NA CASSLAGGERSPLHF TGCGCCAGCAGCTTGGCCGGAGGGGAGAGATCACCCCTCCACTTT
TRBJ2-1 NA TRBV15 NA CATSREADNEQFF TGTGCCACCAGCAGAGAGGCGGACAATGAGCAGTTCTTC
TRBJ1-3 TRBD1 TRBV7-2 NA CASSFDRGEGNTIYF TGTGCCAGCAGCTTCGACAGGGGGGAAGGAAACACCATATATTTT
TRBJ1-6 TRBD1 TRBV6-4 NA CASSGLQGSGNSPLHF TGTGCCAGCAGTGGATTACAGGGGTCAGGGAATTCACCCCTCCACTTT
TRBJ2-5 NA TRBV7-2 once CASSANPGSGGETQYF TGTGCCAGCAGCGCGAATCCGGGGTCTGGAGGTGAGACCCAGTACTTC
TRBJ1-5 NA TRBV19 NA CASTTGGRQPQHF TGTGCCAGTACTACGGGGGGCAGGCAGCCCCAGCATTTT
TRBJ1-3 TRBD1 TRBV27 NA CASRGIGQGWNTIYF TGTGCCAGCAGAGGAATCGGACAGGGGTGGAACACCATATATTTT
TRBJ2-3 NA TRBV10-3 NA CAISAVAELDTQYF TGTGCCATCAGTGCGGTAGCGGAGTTGGATACGCAGTATTTT
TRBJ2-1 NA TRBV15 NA CATSRERVSYNEQFF TGTGCCACCAGCAGAGAGAGGGTTTCGTACAATGAGCAGTTCTTC
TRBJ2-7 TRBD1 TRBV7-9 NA CASSPEGDRDHEQYF TGTGCCAGCAGCCCGGAGGGGGACAGGGACCACGAGCAGTACTTC
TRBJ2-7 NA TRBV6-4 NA CASSDDRIYNYEQYF TGTGCCAGCAGTGACGACAGAATATACAACTACGAGCAGTACTTC
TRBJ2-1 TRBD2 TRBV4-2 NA CASAGTSGGQNNEQFF TGTGCCAGCGCCGGGACTAGCGGGGGGCAGAACAATGAGCAGTTCTTC
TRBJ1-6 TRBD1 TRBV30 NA CAWRGTEGSPLHF TGTGCCTGGAGGGGGACAGAAGGGTCACCCCTCCACTTT
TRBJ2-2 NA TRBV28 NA CACLTRLNTGELFF TGTGCCTGCCTGACTAGGCTAAACACCGGGGAGCTGTTTTTT
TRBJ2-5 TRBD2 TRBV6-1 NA CASSDYTSGRVRSQGTQYF TGTGCCAGCAGTGACTATACTAGCGGGAGGGTACGATCACAAGGGACCCAGTACTTC
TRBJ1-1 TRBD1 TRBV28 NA CASRETGIWAEAFF TGTGCCAGCAGAGAGACAGGGATCTGGGCTGAAGCTTTCTTT
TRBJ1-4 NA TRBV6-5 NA CASSFQEGEKLFF TGTGCCAGCAGTTTTCAGGAAGGTGAAAAACTGTTTTTT
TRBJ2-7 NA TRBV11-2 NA CASSLEVRFSQYF TGTGCCAGCAGCTTAGAAGTCCGGTTCTCGCAGTACTTC
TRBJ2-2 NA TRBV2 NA CASQVRTGELFF TGTGCCAGCCAGGTGCGCACCGGGGAGCTGTTTTTT
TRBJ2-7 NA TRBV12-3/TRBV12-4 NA CASSLRGYEQYF TGTGCCAGCAGTTTAAGGGGCTACGAGCAGTACTTC
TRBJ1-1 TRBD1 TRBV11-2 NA CASRRQGVGDTEAFF TGTGCCAGCAGACGACAGGGCGTTGGGGACACTGAAGCTTTCTTT
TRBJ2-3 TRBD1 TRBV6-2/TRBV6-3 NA CASSYSGTGATDTQYF TGTGCCAGCAGTTACAGCGGGACAGGGGCCACAGATACGCAGTATTTT
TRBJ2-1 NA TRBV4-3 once CASSQVGSYNEQFF TGCGCCAGCAGCCAAGTTGGCAGTTACAATGAGCAGTTCTTC
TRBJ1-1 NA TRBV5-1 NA CASSPQADTEAFF TGCGCCAGCAGCCCACAAGCGGACACTGAAGCTTTCTTT
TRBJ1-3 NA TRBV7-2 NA CASGPGHPAGNTIYF TGTGCCAGCGGGCCGGGACACCCGGCGGGAAACACCATATATTTT
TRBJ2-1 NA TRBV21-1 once CNSSWREGYNEQFF TGCAACTCTTCTTGGCGGGAGGGGTACAATGAGCAGTTCTTC
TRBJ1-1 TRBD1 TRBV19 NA CASKKDRAYTEAFF TGTGCCAGTAAAAAGGACAGGGCGTACACTGAAGCTTTCTTT
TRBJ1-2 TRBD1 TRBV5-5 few CASSLLLHGDSLNGYTF TGTGCCAGCAGCTTGCTGCTTCACGGGGACAGTCTCAATGGCTACACCTTC
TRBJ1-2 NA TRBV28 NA CASSLDRYGYTF TGTGCCAGCAGTTTAGATAGATATGGCTACACCTTC
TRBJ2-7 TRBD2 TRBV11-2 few CASSLDPASGRFEQYF TGTGCCAGCAGCTTAGATCCAGCCAGCGGGAGATTCGAGCAGTACTTC